The clone carrying this T cell receptor (beta chain) has only a few counts. Antigen: not known. The germline CDR1 and CDR2 sequences are SGHRS and YFSETQ. The ends lost 1 base at V and 8 bases at J; junction bases unmatched: 4. The CDR3 runs to 14 residues. This sample is drawn from a study of T-cell memory formation after mild COVID-19. General study points: Shrinking CD4+ clones were chiefly CM and EM; CD8+ ones were chiefly EMRA.

Barcoded TCR alpha and TCR beta cDNA libraries with UMIs came from 5'RACE using constant-segment primers. From the 5' RACE reads, TCRdb called clonotypes with MiXCR, one entry per CDR3 protein. The table has fewer than 250,000 distinct CDR3 sequences, 15% seen once. The chain links TRBV5-1 to TRBJ2-3; 10 bases line up with TRBD2. Sequencing was performed on PBMCs or a T cell subset sorted from them (not recorded which). The sequence derives from an adult woman who had mild COVID-19 (a few samples of this study predate the infection). Cell type and time point are not known. The CDR3 region is CASSLTSGAATQYF. CDR3 DNA: TGCGCCAGCAGCTTGACTAGCGGGGCGGCTACGCAGTATTTT.